This is a list of T cell receptor beta chains from one sample in a study of CD8 T cells in ankylosing spondylitis. TCRdb passed the 5' RACE reads through MiXCR, listing each CDR3 protein once. The sample has about 540,000 distinct CDR3 sequences, approximately 12% seen once. The specimen was blood, either unsorted or a sorted T cell fraction (not recorded which). Source of these receptors: a male donor with ankylosing spondylitis. Both conserved end residues are part of each CDR3. D genes are given only for firm matches. Size is omitted from some rows. Given values are once, few, many or a class for expanded clones.

J gene: TRBJ2-5; clone size: .; V gene: TRBV29-1; D gene: .; CDR3 DNA: TGCAGCGTGCAAAAAGGAGGTCCCGGGGAGACCCAGTACTTC; CDR3 protein: CSVQKGGPGETQYF
J gene: TRBJ1-3; clone size: .; V gene: TRBV4-2; D gene: .; CDR3 DNA: TGTGCCAGCAGCCGTTACAGGGCTTCCTCTGGAAACACCATATATTTT; CDR3 protein: CASSRYRASSGNTIYF
J gene: TRBJ2-2; clone size: few; V gene: TRBV2; D gene: .; CDR3 DNA: TGTGCCAGCAGCTCGGTTAGGGGGGGCGCCGGGGAGCTGTTTTTT; CDR3 protein: CASSSVRGGAGELFF
J gene: TRBJ2-1; clone size: many; V gene: TRBV5-1; D gene: .; CDR3 DNA: TGCGCCAGCCGCCAGACTGTAAATGAGCAGTTCTTC; CDR3 protein: CASRQTVNEQFF
J gene: TRBJ2-2; clone size: few; V gene: TRBV29-1; D gene: TRBD2; CDR3 DNA: TGCAGCGTAGGGACTAGCGTAAACACCGGGGAGCTGTTTTTT; CDR3 protein: CSVGTSVNTGELFF
J gene: TRBJ1-2; clone size: .; V gene: TRBV29-1; D gene: .; CDR3 DNA: TGCAGCGTTGGCCAACCCTATGGCTACACCTTC; CDR3 protein: CSVGQPYGYTF
J gene: TRBJ2-5; clone size: few; V gene: TRBV5-1; D gene: TRBD2; CDR3 DNA: TGCGCCAGCAGCTTCGGTGGCGGGAGATACGAGACCCAGTACTTC; CDR3 protein: CASSFGGGRYETQYF
J gene: TRBJ1-1; clone size: .; V gene: TRBV12-3/TRBV12-4; D gene: .; CDR3 DNA: TGTGCCAGCAGTTTACAGGGTAGGCCTTTCTTT; CDR3 protein: CASSLQGRPFF
J gene: TRBJ2-2; clone size: .; V gene: TRBV12-3/TRBV12-4; D gene: .; CDR3 DNA: TGTGCCAGCAGAAAGGGACGGGGGCTGGGCACCGGGGAGCTGTTTTTT; CDR3 protein: CASRKGRGLGTGELFF
J gene: TRBJ1-2; clone size: .; V gene: TRBV12-3/TRBV12-4; D gene: .; CDR3 DNA: TGTGCCAGCAGTTTAAATTATCTTAGCTATGGCTACACCTTC; CDR3 protein: CASSLNYLSYGYTF
J gene: TRBJ2-1; clone size: .; V gene: TRBV24-1; D gene: TRBD2; CDR3 DNA: TGTGCCACCAGTGATGGGGCGGGGGTCTGGAGCTCCTACAATGAGCAGTTCTTC; CDR3 protein: CATSDGAGVWSSYNEQFF
J gene: TRBJ2-7; clone size: many; V gene: TRBV5-1; D gene: .; CDR3 DNA: TGCGCCAGCAGCACGGGACTTACCTCCTACGAGCAGTACTTC; CDR3 protein: CASSTGLTSYEQYF
J gene: TRBJ2-2; clone size: .; V gene: TRBV2; D gene: .; CDR3 DNA: TGTGCCAGCAAATTGACTAACACCGGGGAGCTGTTTTTT; CDR3 protein: CASKLTNTGELFF
J gene: TRBJ2-5; clone size: few; V gene: TRBV20-1; D gene: TRBD2; CDR3 DNA: TGCAGTGCTAGAGATACACCCCGCCGGCTAGCGGGAGAGACCCAGTACTTC; CDR3 protein: CSARDTPRRLAGETQYF
J gene: TRBJ1-2; clone size: .; V gene: TRBV27; D gene: .; CDR3 DNA: TGTGCCAGCACCCGGAACCCGATCGGACAGTCCCCTAACTATGGCTACACCTTC; CDR3 protein: CASTRNPIGQSPNYGYTF
J gene: TRBJ2-4; clone size: few; V gene: TRBV6-1; D gene: .; CDR3 DNA: TGTGCCAGCACCGATTCAGCCAAAAACATTCAGTACTTC; CDR3 protein: CASTDSAKNIQYF
J gene: TRBJ2-3; clone size: .; V gene: TRBV19; D gene: .; CDR3 DNA: TGTGCCAGTAGTCCTCGGAGGGCCTTCCTAGGTACGCAGTATTTT; CDR3 protein: CASSPRRAFLGTQYF
J gene: TRBJ2-1; clone size: many; V gene: TRBV29-1; D gene: TRBD1; CDR3 DNA: TGCAGCGCCCGGACAGGGGCCCAAGTCGGTGAGCAGTTCTTC; CDR3 protein: CSARTGAQVGEQFF
J gene: TRBJ2-1; clone size: few; V gene: TRBV14; D gene: .; CDR3 DNA: TGTGCCAGCAGCGAGGAGGAATACAATGAGCAGTTCTTC; CDR3 protein: CASSEEEYNEQFF
J gene: TRBJ2-1; clone size: many; V gene: TRBV12-3/TRBV12-4; D gene: .; CDR3 DNA: TGTGCCAGCAGTTTAGCCAGGGGCGAGCAGTTCTTC; CDR3 protein: CASSLARGEQFF
J gene: TRBJ2-1; clone size: .; V gene: TRBV7-9; D gene: TRBD2; CDR3 DNA: TGTGCCAGCAGCTTAGCGGGACTATTACAAGAGGAGCAGTTCTTC; CDR3 protein: CASSLAGLLQEEQFF
J gene: TRBJ1-2; clone size: many; V gene: TRBV5-1; D gene: .; CDR3 DNA: TGCGCCAGCAGCTTACAGGGTACCTATGGCTACACCTTC; CDR3 protein: CASSLQGTYGYTF
J gene: TRBJ1-5; clone size: few; V gene: TRBV5-1; D gene: TRBD1; CDR3 DNA: TGCGCCAGCAGCTCGACAGGGCCTCCACAGCCCCAGCATTTT; CDR3 protein: CASSSTGPPQPQHF
J gene: TRBJ2-2; clone size: .; V gene: TRBV4-2; D gene: .; CDR3 DNA: TGTGCCAGCAGCCACTCGATGGGTGCGGTTCCCACCGGGGAGCTGTTTTTT; CDR3 protein: CASSHSMGAVPTGELFF
J gene: TRBJ1-5; clone size: .; V gene: TRBV27; D gene: .; CDR3 DNA: TGTGTAACGCGGCAGAACAATCAGCCCCAGCATTTT; CDR3 protein: CVTRQNNQPQHF
J gene: TRBJ2-2; clone size: few; V gene: TRBV20-1; D gene: TRBD1; CDR3 DNA: TGCAGTGCTAGCCCCGCCGACAGGGGTGCCGGGGAGCTGTTTTTT; CDR3 protein: CSASPADRGAGELFF
J gene: TRBJ1-1; clone size: few; V gene: TRBV27; D gene: .; CDR3 DNA: TGTGCCAGCAGTTTATTGGGGATCCCTAACACTGAAGCTTTCTTT; CDR3 protein: CASSLLGIPNTEAFF
J gene: TRBJ2-1; clone size: many; V gene: TRBV5-1; D gene: TRBD2; CDR3 DNA: TGCGCCAGCAGCTTGAGGGCGGGAGAAGTCTATGAGCAGTTCTTC; CDR3 protein: CASSLRAGEVYEQFF
J gene: TRBJ2-7; clone size: .; V gene: TRBV28; D gene: .; CDR3 DNA: TGTGCCAGCAAAATCCCGGGAGCTAGCTACGAGCAGTACTTC; CDR3 protein: CASKIPGASYEQYF
J gene: TRBJ2-5; clone size: few; V gene: TRBV9; D gene: TRBD2; CDR3 DNA: TGTGCCAGCAGCGAAACGGGACTAGCGGGAGATGGTCCAGAGACCCAGTACTTC; CDR3 protein: CASSETGLAGDGPETQYF
J gene: TRBJ1-5; clone size: .; V gene: TRBV20-1; D gene: .; CDR3 DNA: TGCAGTACCGTTAGGGGGATAAATCAGCCCCAGCATTTT; CDR3 protein: CSTVRGINQPQHF
J gene: TRBJ1-1; clone size: .; V gene: TRBV20-1; D gene: .; CDR3 DNA: TGCAGTGCTAGAGCAGGGCTGAACACTGAAGCTTTCTTT; CDR3 protein: CSARAGLNTEAFF
J gene: TRBJ1-2; clone size: few; V gene: TRBV2; D gene: .; CDR3 DNA: TGTGCCAGCAGTGAAGACAGGAGCTCCTATGGCTACACCTTC; CDR3 protein: CASSEDRSSYGYTF
J gene: TRBJ2-2; clone size: few; V gene: TRBV5-1; D gene: TRBD2; CDR3 DNA: TGCGCCAGCAGCCCTAGCGGGATGGCCGGGGAGCTGTTTTTT; CDR3 protein: CASSPSGMAGELFF
J gene: TRBJ1-3; clone size: few; V gene: TRBV5-5; D gene: TRBD1; CDR3 DNA: TGTGCCAGCAGCTTTACGCCGGGACAGGGGTCTGGAAACACCATATATTTT; CDR3 protein: CASSFTPGQGSGNTIYF
J gene: TRBJ1-4; clone size: many; V gene: TRBV24-1; D gene: TRBD1; CDR3 DNA: TGTGCCACCAGTGAAACGGGGACAGGGGATGAAAAACTGTTTTTT; CDR3 protein: CATSETGTGDEKLFF
J gene: TRBJ1-1; clone size: many; V gene: TRBV7-6; D gene: .; CDR3 DNA: TGTGCCAGCAGCTTAGGAAAGAACACTGAAGCTTTCTTT; CDR3 protein: CASSLGKNTEAFF
J gene: TRBJ2-3; clone size: .; V gene: TRBV15; D gene: .; CDR3 DNA: TGTGCCACCAGCAGAGACCGCTCGACAGTAGATACGCAGTATTTT; CDR3 protein: CATSRDRSTVDTQYF
J gene: TRBJ2-1; clone size: many; V gene: TRBV27; D gene: TRBD2; CDR3 DNA: TGTGCCAGCAGGGGTCTAGCGGGCCACCTTGGCAATGAGCAGTTCTTC; CDR3 protein: CASRGLAGHLGNEQFF
J gene: TRBJ2-1; clone size: few; V gene: TRBV25-1; D gene: TRBD2; CDR3 DNA: TGTGCCAGCAGTTTAGCGGGGGGTTGGTACAATGAGCAGTTCTTC; CDR3 protein: CASSLAGGWYNEQFF
J gene: TRBJ2-1; clone size: many; V gene: TRBV20-1; D gene: TRBD2; CDR3 DNA: TGCAGTGCTAGGTTAGGACTAGCGGGAGGGCCGAAAAATGAGCAGTTCTTC; CDR3 protein: CSARLGLAGGPKNEQFF
J gene: TRBJ1-5; clone size: few; V gene: TRBV20-1; D gene: TRBD1; CDR3 DNA: TGCAGTGCTAACTACAGGGGGCCTCTAAGTCAGCCCCAGCATTTT; CDR3 protein: CSANYRGPLSQPQHF